The 31 T cell receptor beta chains below all came from one sample that was sequenced in a study of shared clonotypes between healthy human individuals. The repertoire was sequenced with immunoSEQ multiplex PCR; TCRdb's copy has only in-frame clones and lacks some. The sample contains about 1.4 million clones, 96% of which appear only once. The sample was naive CD4+ T cells sorted from blood. Stated subset: CD45RA+ positively selected. The receptors here all came from a man aged 25 to 45 in good health.

The chain is built from TRBV7-6 and TRBJ1-5; D perhaps matches TRBD1 (5 bases). Trimming took off 6 bases at V and 3 bases at J, with 18 bases between the two ends. This CDR3 is 16 amino acids long. Germline V gene lookup returns CDR1 SGHVS and CDR2 FNYEAQ. CDR3 amino acids: CASSLRGGDLNQPQHF. Written as DNA, the CDR3 is TGTGCCAGCAGTCTTCGGGGGGGGGATCTCAATCAGCCCCAGCATTTT. Together with reference TRBV7-6 and TRBJ1-5, the CDR3 gives the full variable domain: GAGVSQSPRYKVTKRGQDVALRCDPISGHVSLYWYRQALGQGPEFLTYFNYEAQQDKSGLPNDRFSAERPEGSISTLTIQRTEQRDSAMYRCASSLRGGDLNQPQHFGDGTRLSIL.

The rearrangement uses TRBV6-5 and TRBJ1-1; no reliable D call. The CDR3 spans 15 residues. The V and J ends lost 2 bases and 1 base respectively, with 11 bases between them. Per germline, CDR1 MNHEY and CDR2 SVGAGI. CDR3: CASSYLGRPNTEAFF. DNA of the CDR3: TGTGCCAGCAGTTACCTTGGGCGGCCGAACACTGAAGCTTTCTTT.

The V and J genes are TRBV7-3 and TRBJ2-2; D remains unclear. The CDR3 sequence is 13 residues long. V shed 5 bases and J shed 6 bases, with 10 bases lying between them. Looked up from germline, CDR1 is SGHTA and CDR2 is FQGTGA. The CDR3 spells CASSVSISGELFF. CDR3 coding DNA: TGTGCCAGCAGCGTCTCGATATCCGGGGAGCTGTTTTTT.

The rearrangement uses TRBV7-2 and TRBJ2-7, with D perhaps TRBD2 (6 bases). Germline V gene sequence: CDR1 SGHTA, CDR2 FQGNSA. The CDR3 is 14 amino acids. V was shortened by 5 bases and J by 7 bases, with 18 bases between the two germline ends. The CDR3 protein is CASSQKRPAGEQYF. The CDR3 DNA sequence: TGTGCCAGCAGCCAAAAGCGGCCCGCGGGGGAGCAGTACTTC. Supplemented by reference TRBV7-2 and TRBJ2-7, the full variable domain reads GAGVSQSPSNKVTEKGKDVELRCDPISGHTALYWYRQSLGQGLEFLIYFQGNSAPDKSGLPSDRFSAERTGGSVSTLTIQRTQQEDSAVYLCASSQKRPAGEQYFGPGTRLTVT.

The genes are TRBV2 and TRBJ2-5; no clear D. The length of the CDR3 is 11 residues. Germline assignment: CDR1 SNHLY and CDR2 FYNNEI. With 5 bases removed from V and 4 bases from J, the gap between germline ends came to 5 bases. The CDR3 loop reads CASSSGETQYF. The CDR3 DNA is TGTGCCAGCAGTTCGGGAGAGACCCAGTACTTC.

The table lists this clone with a count of one. This rearrangement joins TRBV18 to TRBJ2-3, with D tentatively TRBD2 (5 bases). With 3 bases removed from V and 3 bases from J, the gap between germline ends came to 22 bases. Germline V gene sequence: CDR1 KGHSH, CDR2 LQKENI. The CDR3 runs 18 residues. For the CDR3, the DNA is TGTGCCAGCTCACCGCTAAGCGGACCGAGCCTAGGTACAGATACGCAGTATTTT. This codes for CASSPLSGPSLGTDTQYF.

This chain joins TRBV7-9 and TRBJ1-2, with D perhaps matching TRBD1 (5 bases). CDR3 length: 14 amino acids. Trimming left V 5 bases short and J 3 bases short, with 13 bases between. Germline-derived CDR1 and CDR2 are SEHNR and FQNEAQ (reference sequence). CDR3 DNA sequence: TGTGCCAGCAGCCCCCGGGGGGGTTACTATGGCTACACCTTC. It codes for CASSPRGGYYGYTF.

This clone appeared a few times. The V and J genes are TRBV7-9 and TRBJ2-2; maybe TRBD1 (6 bases). In germline, CDR1 is SEHNR, CDR2 FQNEAQ (reference sequence). CDR3 length: 14 residues. Trimming removed 3 bases at V and 1 base at J, with 6 bases between. CDR3 in amino acids: CASSLDRNTGELFF. The CDR3 bases are TGTGCCAGCAGCTTGGACAGGAACACCGGGGAGCTGTTTTTT. Full variable domain (outside the CDR3, taken from reference TRBV7-9 and TRBJ2-2): DTGVSQNPRHKITKRGQNVTFRCDPISEHNRLYWYRQTLGQGPEFLTYFQNEAQLEKSRLLSDRFSAERPKGSFSTLEIQRTEQGDSAMYLCASSLDRNTGELFFGEGSRLTVL.

The chain employs TRBV29-1 and TRBJ1-1; D perhaps matches TRBD1 (5 bases). Germline V gene lookup returns CDR1 SQVTM and CDR2 ANQGSEA. The CDR3 length is 12 residues. The CDR3 region has the DNA TGCACGGTTGGTCGGGGGAGCACTGAAGCTTTCTTT. Its protein is CTVGRGSTEAFF.

The chain joins TRBV2 to TRBJ2-5, with 8 bases that match TRBD1. Germline lookup yields CDR1 SNHLY and CDR2 FYNNEI. The CDR3 contains 13 residues. J gave up 4 bases and V 4 bases, and 2 bases lay outside the gene matches. CDR3 amino acids: CASSGTGRETQYF. DNA for the CDR3: TGTGCCAGCAGTGGGACAGGGAGAGAGACCCAGTACTTC.

This chain joins TRBV27 and TRBJ2-7, with 12 bases matching TRBD2. The V segment lost 5 bases and the J segment 2 bases; nucleotides outside the gene matches: 4. There are 15 residues in the CDR3. Per germline, CDR1 MNHEY and CDR2 SMNVEV (reference sequence). The DNA of the CDR3 is TGTGCCAGCAGTCAGACTAGCGGGGGAACCTACGAGCAGTACTTC. Amino acid sequence: CASSQTSGGTYEQYF.

This clone was observed a few times. V is TRBV28 and J is TRBJ1-5; D ambiguous. Germline-derived CDR1 and CDR2 are MDHEN and SYDVKM. The CDR3 loop spans 15 amino acids. Trimming took off 6 bases at V and 5 bases at J, with 17 bases between the two ends. The CDR3 bases are TGTGCCAGCAGATATTACACACCAAGGGATCAGCCCCAGCATTTT. The encoded protein is CASRYYTPRDQPQHF.

V and J are TRBV2 and TRBJ2-1; D tentatively fits TRBD1 or TRBD2 (5 bases each). The germline gives CDR1 SNHLY, CDR2 FYNNEI. This CDR3 has 13 amino acids. Trimming shortened V by 6 bases and J by 1 base, and 7 bases separated the two germline ends. The CDR3 loop reads CASSGTSYNEQFF. CDR3 in DNA: TGTGCCAGCAGCGGGACGTCCTACAATGAGCAGTTCTTC.

This clone was counted once. The chain is built from TRBV7-2 and TRBJ1-4; D ambiguous. The CDR3 is 14 amino acids. Germline assignment: CDR1 SGHTA and CDR2 FQGNSA. Trimming removed 2 bases at V and 5 bases at J, with 9 bases between. In DNA, the CDR3 is TGTGCCAGCAGCTTACCTGGAGGGAATGAAAAACTGTTTTTT. Amino acid sequence: CASSLPGGNEKLFF. Complete variable domain (other parts from reference TRBV7-2 and TRBJ1-4): GAGVSQSPSNKVTEKGKDVELRCDPISGHTALYWYRQSLGQGLEFLIYFQGNSAPDKSGLPSDRFSAERTGGSVSTLTIQRTQQEDSAVYLCASSLPGGNEKLFFGSGTQLSVL.

This chain joins TRBV7-9 and TRBJ2-1, with 9 bases lining up with TRBD2. V gave up 4 bases and J gave up 4 bases; unmatched junction bases: 5. Germline V CDR1 and CDR2: SEHNR, FQNEAQ (reference sequence). The CDR3 length is 15 residues. The CDR3 DNA reads as TGTGCCAGCAGCTCAGCGGGAGGACTTTACAATGAGCAGTTCTTC. Its translation: CASSSAGGLYNEQFF.

As regards this clone: At the DNA level, this CDR3 is encoded by other sequences in the same sample as well. The rearrangement uses TRBV15 and TRBJ1-5; D is undetermined. Germline assignment: CDR1 LNHNV and CDR2 YYDKDF (reference sequence). V dropped 1 base and J dropped 0 bases, with 7 bases sitting between them. The CDR3 consists of 15 residues. In DNA form, the CDR3 reads TGTGCCACCAGCAGAGTCTGGGATAGCAATCAGCCCCAGCATTTT. Its translation: CATSRVWDSNQPQHF.

The chain has TRBV7-9 and TRBJ2-3, with a possible D match to TRBD2 (5 bases). CDR1 is SEHNR, CDR2 FQNEAQ, per germline (reference sequence). The CDR3 sequence is 15 residues long. Trimming left V 5 bases short and J 4 bases short, with 16 bases between. The CDR3 region is CASSREGRSADTQYF. CDR3 DNA: TGTGCCAGCAGCCGAGAAGGGCGTAGCGCAGATACGCAGTATTTT.

V and J are TRBV29-1 and TRBJ2-1; the D is unclear. The CDR3 is made up of 12 amino acids. Trimming stripped 2 bases from V and 4 bases from J, with 6 bases between. Germline CDR1 SQVTM, CDR2 ANQGSEA. The CDR3 spells CSVELGYNEQFF. The CDR3 nucleotides are TGCAGCGTTGAACTAGGGTACAATGAGCAGTTCTTC.

The chain uses TRBV6-5 and TRBJ2-7, with TRBD2 matching 10 bases. The CDR3 consists of 14 residues. CDR1 and CDR2 (germline): MNHEY, SVGAGI. Unmatched junction bases numbered 8, after V lost 6 bases and J lost 6 bases. In nucleotides, the CDR3 is TGTGCCAGCAGCACCATAGCGGGAGGCGGCGAGCAGTACTTC. Translation gives CASSTIAGGGEQYF.

The chain has TRBV29-1 and TRBJ2-5, with 8 bases that match TRBD2. V lost 7 bases and J lost 0; bases outside the gene matches: 10. The CDR3 totals 15 residues. CDR1 SQVTM and CDR2 ANQGSEA come from the germline V gene. Written as DNA, the CDR3 is TGCAGCGCCCGCAGGAGCGGGAGAAACCAAGAGACCCAGTACTTC. This codes for CSARRSGRNQETQYF.

The chain couples TRBV5-1 to TRBJ1-2; tentative D call: TRBD1 (5 bases). The germline CDR1 and CDR2 sequences are SGHRS and YFSETQ. V lost 2 bases and J lost 0, with 17 bases in between. This CDR3 comprises 17 residues. The CDR3 loop is CASSFYGRDGPNYGYTF. CDR3 coding DNA: TGCGCCAGCAGCTTTTATGGTCGGGACGGACCTAACTATGGCTACACCTTC.

This chain links TRBV5-6 with TRBJ2-1; 7 bases line up with TRBD2. The germline CDR1 and CDR2 sequences are SGHDT and YYEEEE. The CDR3 totals 15 residues. V lost 4 bases, J lost 6 bases, and 10 bases stayed unmatched. CDR3 nucleotide sequence: TGTGCCAGCAGCGCCCCGGGACTACCACTCAATGAGCAGTTCTTC. Its protein product is CASSAPGLPLNEQFF.

The rearrangement joins TRBV6-6 to TRBJ2-1; tentatively, D is TRBD2 (5 bases). Germline V CDR1 and CDR2: MNHNY, SVGAGI (reference sequence). Trimming took 6 bases from V and 5 from J, leaving 17 bases between them. The CDR3 length is 15 residues. The CDR3 is CASRPPGTLNNEQFF. In DNA, the CDR3 is TGTGCCAGCAGGCCCCCGGGAACCCTAAACAATGAGCAGTTCTTC.

The genes are TRBV5-4 and TRBJ2-1, with 11 bases matching TRBD2. This CDR3 spans 16 amino acids. V shed 4 bases and J 4 bases; nucleotides not matched to a gene: 7. CDR1 and CDR2 from the germline V gene are SGHNT and YYREEE (reference sequence). For the CDR3, the DNA is TGTGCCAGCAGCCGCCTGACTAGCGGGAATTACAATGAGCAGTTCTTC. This sequence encodes CASSRLTSGNYNEQFF. The complete variable domain, with remaining parts taken from reference TRBV5-4 and TRBJ2-1, reads ETGVTQSPTHLIKTRGQQVTLRCSSQSGHNTVSWYQQALGQGPQFIFQYYREEENGRGNFPPRFSGLQFPNYSSELNVNALELDDSALYLCASSRLTSGNYNEQFFGPGTRLTVL.

This rearrangement joins TRBV5-1 to TRBJ2-7, with 8 bases that match TRBD1. CDR3 size: 15 residues. V was pared by 2 bases and J by 0 bases, with 4 bases of the junction left unmatched. Per the germline V gene, CDR1 is SGHRS and CDR2 is YFSETQ. The CDR3 spells CASSFSGQDSYEQYF. For the CDR3, the DNA is TGCGCCAGCAGCTTTTCGGGACAGGACTCCTACGAGCAGTACTTC.

Turning to this clone: This specimen includes other DNA sequences encoding the same CDR3. This chain joins TRBV9 and TRBJ2-2; D gene ambiguous. The CDR3 is 12 amino acids. V lost 2 bases, J lost 3 bases, and 2 bases lay in between. Looked up from germline, CDR1 is SGDLS and CDR2 is YYNGEE. This CDR3 reads CASSVDTGELFF. In DNA, the CDR3 is TGTGCCAGCAGCGTGGACACCGGGGAGCTGTTTTTT.

J is TRBJ2-3 and V is TRBV9; D might be TRBD1 (6 bases). Looked up from germline, CDR1 is SGDLS and CDR2 is YYNGEE. Trimming took 4 bases from V and 3 from J, leaving 12 bases between them. This CDR3 contains 14 residues. The CDR3 protein is CASSRDTWTDTQYF. The CDR3 DNA reads as TGTGCCAGCAGCAGGGACACTTGGACAGATACGCAGTATTTT. The entire variable domain, with the rest obtained from reference TRBV9 and TRBJ2-3, is as follows: DSGVTQTPKHLITATGQRVTLRCSPRSGDLSVYWYQQSLDQGLQFLIQYYNGEERAKGNILERFSAQQFPDLHSELNLSSLELGDSALYFCASSRDTWTDTQYFGPGTRLTVL.

Remarks on this clone: At the DNA level, this CDR3 is encoded by other sequences in the same sample as well. The rearrangement uses TRBV18 and TRBJ2-3, with 9 bases that match TRBD2. V lost 3 bases, J lost 0 bases, and 1 base stayed unmatched. Germline V gene data show CDR1 as KGHSH and CDR2 as LQKENI. This CDR3 has 15 amino acids. The CDR3 DNA reads TGTGCCAGCTCACCCGGACTAGCGAGCACAGATACGCAGTATTTT. Amino acids: CASSPGLASTDTQYF.

This CDR3 reads CASSLEGFYEQYF. The CDR3 nucleotides are TGCGCCAGCAGCTTGGAAGGGTTCTACGAGCAGTACTTC. The chain is built from TRBV5-1 and TRBJ2-7; no clear D gene. V was shortened by 0 bases and J by 3 bases, with 7 bases between the two germline ends. The length of the CDR3 is 13 residues. Germline values: CDR1 SGHRS, CDR2 YFSETQ.

The chain joins TRBV11-3 to TRBJ2-1; the D gene could be TRBD1 or TRBD2 (5 bases each). The CDR3 consists of 15 residues. The germline V gene has CDR1 SGHNT and CDR2 YENEEA. V dropped 0 bases and J dropped 9 bases, with 15 bases sitting between them. The CDR3 region has the DNA TGTGCCAGCAGCTTAGATCTAGCAGGTCAGGGTGAGCAGTTCTTC. Translation gives CASSLDLAGQGEQFF.

This rearrangement joins TRBV7-3 to TRBJ2-2; D is uncertain. V was clipped by 5 bases and J by 6 bases, with 4 bases between them. The CDR3 spans 11 residues. Germline V gene lookup returns CDR1 SGHTA and CDR2 FQGTGA. The CDR3 nucleotides read TGTGCCAGCAGCGCCTCCGGGGAGCTGTTTTTT. This encodes CASSASGELFF.